This is a list of T cell receptor beta chains from one sample in a study of response to subunit inactivated influenza vaccine. MiXCR, run by TCRdb on the RT-PCR reads, gives a single entry per CDR3 protein. The sample includes hundreds of thousands of distinct CDR3 sequences, 25% of them seen just once. The sequencing used CD4+ T cells sorted from PBMCs, collected less than 6 days after vaccination. The receptors shown here come from a man aged 50-60 years who received an inactivated influenza vaccine. Both conserved end residues are part of each CDR3. D genes are given only for firm matches. Some rows have no size entry. The others give once, few or many, or a class for an expanded clone.

j_gene | abundance | d_gene | v_gene | CDR3nt | CDR3aa
TRBJ2-7 | . | . | TRBV5-6 | TGTGCCAGCAGCTTGATACAAGAGCAGTACTTC | CASSLIQEQYF
TRBJ2-7 | few | TRBD1 | TRBV5-1 | TGCGCCAGCAGCTACGACACGGGTAAACAGGGGACCTACGAGCAGTACTTC | CASSYDTGKQGTYEQYF
TRBJ2-3 | . | TRBD1 | TRBV20-1 | TGCAGTGCTCGGGGACAGTTCGCTACAGATACGCAGTATTTT | CSARGQFATDTQYF
TRBJ1-1 | . | TRBD1 | TRBV19 | TGTGCCAGTAGTGACAGGGGGCGCGGCACTGAAGCTTTCTTT | CASSDRGRGTEAFF
TRBJ2-7 | . | . | TRBV6-2/TRBV6-3 | TGTGCCAGCAGTTACTCGGGCTCCCTCTCCTACGAGCAGTACTTC | CASSYSGSLSYEQYF
TRBJ2-7 | . | . | TRBV10-3 | TGTGCCATCAGCGGGCCTACCTACGAGCAGTACTTC | CAISGPTYEQYF
TRBJ2-5 | . | . | TRBV10-1 | TGCGCCAGCAGTGAGAGGTCAGGGGTACGAGAGACCCAGTACTTC | CASSERSGVRETQYF
TRBJ1-1 | . | . | TRBV6-2/TRBV6-3 | TGTGCCAGCAACAGTGTCATGAACACTGAAGCTTTCTTT | CASNSVMNTEAFF
TRBJ2-2 | few | . | TRBV2 | TGTGCCAGTGCCGGCCGGGTAGCGGACACCGGGGAGCTGTTTTTT | CASAGRVADTGELFF
TRBJ2-1 | many | . | TRBV7-9 | TGTGCCAGCAGCTTAGACGGATATGAGCCGTTCTTC | CASSLDGYEPFF
TRBJ2-3 | few | . | TRBV5-1 | TGCGCCAGCAGCACCCCCAACCGGGACTTAGGCGGCACAGATACGCAGTATTTT | CASSTPNRDLGGTDTQYF
TRBJ1-4 | . | TRBD1 | TRBV4-1 | TGCGCCAGCAGCAACCCGGACAGGGATGTCGAAAAACTGTTTTTT | CASSNPDRDVEKLFF
TRBJ2-1 | many | . | TRBV11-2 | TGTGCCAGCAGCTTTCCGGGACCTATCACGAATGAGCAGTTCTTC | CASSFPGPITNEQFF
TRBJ2-1 | many | TRBD2 | TRBV6-2/TRBV6-3 | TGTGCCAGCAGTTATAGCGGGGGGTCCTACAATGAGCAGTTCTTC | CASSYSGGSYNEQFF
TRBJ2-7 | . | TRBD2 | TRBV3-1 | TGTGCCAGCAGCCAAGGACTAGCGGGAGGGAACGAGCAGTACTTC | CASSQGLAGGNEQYF
TRBJ1-1 | few | TRBD1 | TRBV6-2/TRBV6-3 | TGTGCCAGCAGATCATCCACCGGGACAGTTTTAGGTGAAGCTTTCTTT | CASRSSTGTVLGEAFF
TRBJ2-5 | few | . | TRBV7-6 | TGTGCCAGCAGCTCCGCTCAAGAGACCCAGTACTTC | CASSSAQETQYF
TRBJ2-3 | . | . | TRBV4-2 | TGTGCCAGCAGCCGGGGGGGCGATACGCAGTATTTT | CASSRGGDTQYF
TRBJ2-2 | . | . | TRBV4-2 | TGTGCCAGCAGCCAAGATGGGGACCCCGGGGGGGAGCTGTTTTTT | CASSQDGDPGGELFF
TRBJ1-2 | . | . | TRBV7-9 | TGTGCCAGCAGCTTAAGCCCACATGGCTACACCTTC | CASSLSPHGYTF
TRBJ2-1 | . | . | TRBV12-3/TRBV12-4 | TGTGCCAGCAGTTTATGGCAAAATGAGCAGTTCTTC | CASSLWQNEQFF
TRBJ2-5 | few | . | TRBV24-1 | TGTGCCACCAGTGTTGGAGAGACCCAGTACTTC | CATSVGETQYF
TRBJ2-7 | once | TRBD1 | TRBV27 | TGTGCCAGCAGTTCCCTCCGGGACAGGGTCACCTACGAGCAGTACTTC | CASSSLRDRVTYEQYF
TRBJ1-4 | . | . | TRBV5-1 | TGCGCCAGCAGCCCCGGCTACAGGTTGACTAATGAAAAACTGTTTTTT | CASSPGYRLTNEKLFF
TRBJ2-7 | few | . | TRBV12-3/TRBV12-4 | TGTGCCAGCAGTTTTGATCTTGGTAGCTCCTACGAGCAGTACTTC | CASSFDLGSSYEQYF
TRBJ2-1 | few | TRBD2 | TRBV7-6 | TGTGCCAGCAGCTCACCCGGGTTAGCGGGGGGGCCCCAGTTCTTC | CASSSPGLAGGPQFF
TRBJ2-1 | . | . | TRBV4-3 | TGCGCCAGCAGCCACGGAACCTCCGCCTCCTACAATGAGCAGTTCTTC | CASSHGTSASYNEQFF
TRBJ2-7 | few | . | TRBV11-2 | TGTGCCAGCAGCTTAGAGCCGGGGTTTCGGTACGAGCAGTACTTC | CASSLEPGFRYEQYF
TRBJ1-4 | few | . | TRBV20-1 | TGCAGTGCTAGAGATCTGGGAGCAACTAATGAAAAACTGTTTTTT | CSARDLGATNEKLFF
TRBJ2-5 | . | TRBD1 | TRBV2 | TGTGCCAGCAGCGCCTTAGGACAGGTTGGAGAGACCCAGTACTTC | CASSALGQVGETQYF
TRBJ1-2 | . | . | TRBV9 | TGTGCCAGCACCAAAAGTACTAACTATGGCTACACCTTC | CASTKSTNYGYTF
TRBJ2-5 | . | . | TRBV29-1 | TGCAGCGTTACGGGGGGCGGTGGGGAGACCCAGTACTTC | CSVTGGGGETQYF
TRBJ2-7 | few | TRBD1 | TRBV12-3/TRBV12-4 | TGTGCCAGCAGTTTCGGAGGACAGGGAGACGAGCAGTACTTC | CASSFGGQGDEQYF
TRBJ2-5 | few | TRBD2 | TRBV11-1 | TGTGCCAGCAGCCCCAACCAATTACTAGCGGGGGCTCTCCAAGAGACCCAGTACTTC | CASSPNQLLAGALQETQYF
TRBJ2-1 | . | . | TRBV19 | TGTGCCAGTAGTATTACTGGCCTACAGCCGCAGAATGAGCAGTTCTTC | CASSITGLQPQNEQFF
TRBJ2-2 | few | TRBD2 | TRBV4-3 | TGCGCCAGCAGCCCGGGACTAGCGGGCGCGAACACCGGGGAGCTGTTTTTT | CASSPGLAGANTGELFF
TRBJ1-1 | . | TRBD1 | TRBV5-1 | TGCGCCAGCAGCGACCGGGACAGGGGTATTGAAGCTTTCTTT | CASSDRDRGIEAFF
TRBJ2-5 | . | . | TRBV7-6 | TGTGCCAGCAGCTTAGGGGGTTCGGGCGGGCGAGAGACCCAGTACTTC | CASSLGGSGGRETQYF
TRBJ2-3 | . | . | TRBV7-2 | TGTGCCAGCAGCTTAGCGACTACCCGAGCAGATACGCAGTATTTT | CASSLATTRADTQYF
TRBJ1-2 | . | . | TRBV6-1 | TGTGCCAGCAAAACGGATCTGGGCTATGGCTACACCTTC | CASKTDLGYGYTF
TRBJ2-5 | . | . | TRBV10-3 | TGTGCCATCAGTGTAGAGGACAACGCATTGGAGACCCAGTACTTC | CAISVEDNALETQYF
TRBJ2-3 | few | . | TRBV15 | TGTGCCACCAGCAGAGATCTCCTCACGGGGGGCACAGATACGCAGTATTTT | CATSRDLLTGGTDTQYF
TRBJ2-1 | . | TRBD2 | TRBV28 | TGTGCCAGCAGTTTGCCGGGACTAGCGGCGTCCTACAATGAGCAGTTCTTC | CASSLPGLAASYNEQFF
TRBJ2-7 | . | . | TRBV28 | TGTGCCACCAGGGACTCACGGACCTACGAGCAGTACTTC | CATRDSRTYEQYF